This TCR beta chain was sequenced for a study of blood T cells in healthy people across ages. The study's findings and limits: Observed TCR beta diversity per million T cells went down as age went up. This fall followed a roughly linear course with age. Any changes in expanded clonotypes were possibly confounded, as donor CMV status remained unknown.

This clonotype was detected a few times. Its target is unknown. A read error may produce the germline difference seen at one junction end. Germline V gives CDR1 SGHTA, CDR2 FQGNSA. This CDR3 has 15 residues. The second PCR ran about 6 to 11 cycles with a sample-barcoded 5' primer and J-beta primers. A single record per CDR3 protein comes from TCRdb applying MiXCR to the 5' RACE reads. The sample consists of fewer than 2 million distinct CDR3 sequences, approximately 39% of them appearing once. The clonotype was recovered from a human donor in good health. This chain links TRBV7-2 with TRBJ1-6; possible D gene TRBD1, 5 bases. The sequencing input was blood. In DNA form, the CDR3 reads TGTGCCAGCAGTTTAGGGCGGGGGTATAATTCACCCCTCCACTTT. It translates to CASSLGRGYNSPLHF.